These 9 T cell receptor beta chains were all obtained from the same sample, sequenced in a study of T cell responses to AZD1222 COVID-19 vaccine. Only in-frame clones appear in the TCRdb table, and some are missing; sequencing was by immunoSEQ multiplex PCR. The table has about 150,000 clones, almost 85% seen once. Specimen: peripheral blood, collected 28 days after the second dose of the MenACWY control vaccine. Receptors originate from an adult who received the MenACWY meningococcal vaccine as a control.

J is TRBJ2-7 and V is TRBV7-3; TRBD2 might be the D (5 bases). Per germline, CDR1 SGHTA and CDR2 FQGTGA. The length of the CDR3 is 15 residues. The V gene lost 4 bases and the J gene lost 3 bases, with 16 bases spanning the gap. In nucleotides, the CDR3 is TGTGCCAGCAGCTCCTACGCGGGTTGGGGCTACGAGCAGTACTTC. Residues: CASSSYAGWGYEQYF.

This clone has more than one count but fewer than ten. One junction end disagrees with the germline gene, perhaps due to a read error. The J gene is TRBJ2-6, the V gene TRBV15; the match to TRBD1 covers 8 bases. Germline V gene lookup returns CDR1 LNHNV and CDR2 YYDKDF (reference sequence). CDR3 size: 17 residues. The CDR3 coding sequence is TGTGCCACCAGTAGAGGAGGGACAGGCACCGGGGCCAACGTCCTGACTTTC. This codes for CATSRGGTGTGANVLTF.

V gene TRBV2 combines with J gene TRBJ1-3; no firm D call. The CDR3 contains 15 residues. The germline V gene has CDR1 SNHLY and CDR2 FYNNEI. Between the trimmed V and J ends, which lost 2 bases and 0 bases, there was a span of 8 bases. The CDR3 region is CASSEWVLSGNTIYF. DNA of the CDR3: TGTGCCAGCAGTGAATGGGTCCTCTCTGGAAACACCATATATTTT.

CDR3 protein: CASSTTGNSPLHF. The CDR3 coding sequence is TGTGCCAGTAGTACAACGGGAAATTCACCCCTCCACTTT. This chain links TRBV19 with TRBJ1-6; D call uncertain. Germline assignment: CDR1 LNHDA and CDR2 SQIVND (reference sequence). Trimming removed 4 bases at V and 7 bases at J, with 8 bases between. The CDR3 contains 13 residues.

The chain recombines TRBV6-1 with TRBJ1-4, with D hard to call. V lost 4 bases, J lost 7 bases, and 19 bases lay in between. Per germline, CDR1 MNHNS and CDR2 SASEGT. The length of the CDR3 is 16 residues. CDR3 protein: CASSVTVGLWVEKLFF. CDR3 nucleotides: TGTGCCAGCAGTGTGACCGTCGGTCTGTGGGTTGAAAAACTGTTTTTT.

The genes are TRBV6-5 and TRBJ2-7, with TRBD1 matching over 9 bases. Trimming at V came to 6 bases and at J to 3 bases, leaving 6 bases not matched to a gene. The CDR3 runs to 14 residues. Germline CDR1 and CDR2: MNHEY and SVGAGI. In nucleotides, the CDR3 is TGTGCCAGCAGCGACAGGGGGGTCATCTACGAGCAGTACTTC. The encoded protein is CASSDRGVIYEQYF.

The DNA for the CDR3 is TGTGCCAGCAGCCCAGGGACTGGGGCCAACGTCCTGACTTTC. Protein: CASSPGTGANVLTF. The chain combines TRBV6-5 with TRBJ2-6; D is possibly TRBD1 (5 bases). The V end was cut by 6 bases, the J end by 2 bases, with 8 bases between. Germline assignment: CDR1 MNHEY and CDR2 SVGAGI. This CDR3 contains 14 residues.

The V and J genes are TRBV11-2 and TRBJ2-2; 11 bases map to TRBD2. This CDR3 has 16 residues. Germline V gives CDR1 SGHAT, CDR2 FQNNGV. The V and J ends lost 4 bases and 6 bases, in that order; junction bases with no gene match: 7. CDR3 protein: CASSYRLAGSSGELFF. The CDR3 DNA reads as TGTGCCAGCAGCTACAGACTAGCGGGATCCTCCGGGGAGCTGTTTTTT.

This clone was counted between two and nine times. This chain links TRBV19 with TRBJ2-1; 8 bases are shared with TRBD2. CDR3 length equals 17 residues. CDR1 is LNHDA, CDR2 SQIVND, per germline (reference sequence). The V gene end was trimmed by 5 bases and the J gene end by 9 bases; junction bases not matched to a gene: 18. This CDR3 reads CASSDLIGAGGKVEQFF. CDR3 nucleotide sequence: TGTGCCAGTAGTGACCTGATCGGGGCGGGAGGTAAAGTTGAGCAGTTCTTC.